The clone carrying this T cell receptor beta chain was picked up many times. With V trimmed by 4 bases and J by 3 bases, 10 bases remained unmatched. The CDR3 spans 16 residues. This specimen belongs to a study of early T cells in non-severe SARS-CoV-2 infection. For the study at large: The input, bulk RNA from unsorted whole blood, was sequenced, and chains were unpaired.

Using its own MiXCR run on the 5' RACE reads, TCRdb lists one record per CDR3 protein. The sample records 20,000 to 25,000 distinct CDR3 sequences, 4% to 5% being singletons. The chain links TRBV12-3 or TRBV12-4 to TRBJ1-1, with 8 bases matching TRBD1. The clonotype was recovered from an adult who was a healthcare worker with PCR-confirmed SARS-CoV-2 infection or an uninfected control (not recorded which). The sequenced material came from whole blood. The CDR3 here is CASSSKTGEEDTEAFF. CDR3 DNA: TGTGCCAGCAGTTCGAAGACAGGGGAGGAGGACACTGAAGCTTTCTTT.